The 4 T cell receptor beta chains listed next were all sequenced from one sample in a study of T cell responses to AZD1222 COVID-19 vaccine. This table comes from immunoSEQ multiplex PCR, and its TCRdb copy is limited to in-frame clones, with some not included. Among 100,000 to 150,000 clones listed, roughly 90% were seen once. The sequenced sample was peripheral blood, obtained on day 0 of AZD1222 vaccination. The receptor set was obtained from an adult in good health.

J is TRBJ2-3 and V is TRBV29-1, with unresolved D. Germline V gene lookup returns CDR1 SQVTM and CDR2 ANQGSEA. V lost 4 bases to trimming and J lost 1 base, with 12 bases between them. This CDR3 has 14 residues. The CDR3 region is CSVGRTPGTDTQYF. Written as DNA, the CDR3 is TGCAGCGTTGGAAGAACCCCAGGCACAGATACGCAGTATTTT.

In DNA, the CDR3 is TGCAGCGTTGAATTTGCCAGGAGAGGTGGCTATGGCTACACCTTC. Translation gives CSVEFARRGGYGYTF. This sequence joins TRBV29-1 and TRBJ1-2; no clear D. Deletions cut 2 bases from V and 4 bases from J, with 17 bases between. The CDR3 length is 15 residues. Per germline, CDR1 SQVTM and CDR2 ANQGSEA.

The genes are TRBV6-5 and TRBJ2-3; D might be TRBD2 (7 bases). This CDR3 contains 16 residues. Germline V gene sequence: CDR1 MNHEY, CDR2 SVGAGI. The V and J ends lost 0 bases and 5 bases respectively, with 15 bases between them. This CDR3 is CASSYSWGGGGDTQYF. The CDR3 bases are TGTGCCAGCAGTTACTCGTGGGGAGGGGGGGGAGATACGCAGTATTTT.

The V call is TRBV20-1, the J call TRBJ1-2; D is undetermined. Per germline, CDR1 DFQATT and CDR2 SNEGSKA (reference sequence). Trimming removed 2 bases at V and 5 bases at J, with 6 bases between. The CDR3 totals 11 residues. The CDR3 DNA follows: TGCAGTGCTAGAACGGGTTATGGCTACACCTTC. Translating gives CSARTGYGYTF.